Following are 2 T cell receptor beta chains from one sample sequenced in a study of T cell responses to AZD1222 COVID-19 vaccine. Profiling relied on immunoSEQ multiplex PCR, and the TCRdb table lists in-frame clones only, not all of them. Found here are some 150,000 clones, about 90% of them singletons; the top ten hold under 4.5%. The input for sequencing was peripheral blood, taken on day 0 of AZD1222 vaccination. The source of these receptors is an adult in good health.

The V call is TRBV19, the J call TRBJ1-5, with D uncertain. Germline V gene sequence: CDR1 LNHDA, CDR2 SQIVND (reference sequence). There are 15 residues in the CDR3. Trimming cost V 3 bases and J 1 base, with 10 bases left between them. The CDR3 bases are TGTGCCAGTAGTATCGCCAGGTTAAGCAATCAGCCCCAGCATTTT. It specifies CASSIARLSNQPQHF.

Only one count was recorded for this clone. In DNA form, the CDR3 reads TGTGCCAGCAGTACAGGGAGGGAGCCCCAGCATTTT. Translating it yields CASSTGREPQHF. The genes are TRBV6-6 and TRBJ1-5; maybe TRBD1 (6 bases). Trimming took off 5 bases at V and 8 bases at J, with 10 bases between the two ends. The CDR3 totals 12 residues. In germline, CDR1 is MNHNY, CDR2 SVGAGI (reference sequence).